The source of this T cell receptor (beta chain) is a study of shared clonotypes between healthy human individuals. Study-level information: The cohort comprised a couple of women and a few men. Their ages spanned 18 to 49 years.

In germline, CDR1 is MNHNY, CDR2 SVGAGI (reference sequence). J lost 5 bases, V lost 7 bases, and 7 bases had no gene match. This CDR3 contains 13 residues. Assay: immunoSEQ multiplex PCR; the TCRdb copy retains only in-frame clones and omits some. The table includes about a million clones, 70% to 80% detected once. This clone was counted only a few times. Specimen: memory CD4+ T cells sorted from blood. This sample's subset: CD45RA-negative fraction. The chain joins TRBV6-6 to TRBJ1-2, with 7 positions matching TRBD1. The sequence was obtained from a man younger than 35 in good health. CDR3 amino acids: CASTLDRTYGYTF. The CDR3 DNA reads TGTGCCAGCACCCTGGACAGGACATATGGCTACACCTTC.